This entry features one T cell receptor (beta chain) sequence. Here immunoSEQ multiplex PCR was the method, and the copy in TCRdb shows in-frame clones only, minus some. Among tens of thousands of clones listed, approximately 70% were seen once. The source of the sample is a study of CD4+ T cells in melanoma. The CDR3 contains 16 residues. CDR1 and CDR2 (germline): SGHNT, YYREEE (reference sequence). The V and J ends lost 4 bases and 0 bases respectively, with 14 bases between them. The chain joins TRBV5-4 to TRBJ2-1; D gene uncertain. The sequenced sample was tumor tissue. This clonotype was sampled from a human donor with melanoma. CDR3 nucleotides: TGTGCCAGCAGCCCGAGCTTCAAAGCCTCCTACAATGAGCAGTTCTTC. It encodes CASSPSFKASYNEQFF.